The rows below give T cell receptor beta chains drawn from one sample of a study of shared clonotypes between healthy human individuals. The assay was immunoSEQ multiplex PCR, and TCRdb's table has in-frame clones only and misses some. This table has millions of clones, roughly 91% appearing once. The material sequenced was naive CD8+ T cells from PBMCs. The receptors originated from a young man in good health. Some clones in this sample may be carry-over from other donors' samples. CDR3s leave out the opening cysteine and the closing phenylalanine or tryptophan. A clone size is listed for some rows: how often the clone was seen (once, few, many), or a class if it is expanded.

>-|TRBJ2-7|TRBV27
ASSLGGPSGSYEQY
>once|TRBJ2-1|TRBV7-9
ASSLADRYNEQF
>-|TRBJ2-1|TRBV7-2
ASSLEGSYNEQF
>-|TRBJ2-7|TRBV7-6
ASSLASSRGSYEQY
>-|TRBJ2-7|TRBV10-3
ATKERTSGKVPSYEQY
>-|TRBJ2-5|TRBV7-3
ASSSLAEEETQY
>once|TRBJ1-5|TRBV27
ASSLTPLVGAVGPQH
>-|TRBJ1-1|TRBV5-4
ASSLAGGNTEAF
>-|TRBJ2-7|TRBV4-3
ASSQDSRAISYEQY
>-|TRBJ2-1|TRBV29-1
SVDGSGRHLPANEQF
>-|TRBJ2-1|TRBV11-2
ASSLRPGPDYNEQF
>-|TRBJ2-2|TRBV2
ASSGTTNTGELF
>once|TRBJ2-5|TRBV25-1
ASSRLAWETQY
>few|TRBJ2-4|TRBV10-3
AISERGVPQHIQY
>-|TRBJ2-7|TRBV7-2
ASSLGRGIDEQY
>-|TRBJ2-7|TRBV7-8
ASSYDRGYEQY
>-|TRBJ2-7|TRBV5-5
ASSFFRDEQY
>-|TRBJ1-1|TRBV6-6
ASNTLNTEAF
>-|TRBJ2-5|TRBV28
ASSLPNGTGEETQY
>-|TRBJ1-1|TRBV5-1
ASSSPPNTEAF
>-|TRBJ2-1|TRBV9
ASSVVGSGRATYNEQF
>-|TRBJ2-1|TRBV6-1
ASSEWPRGSYNEQF
>-|TRBJ2-3|TRBV5-4
ASSNGLAGWNGADTQY
>-|TRBJ2-1|TRBV27
ASSRYNEQF
>-|TRBJ2-5|TRBV7-6
ASSFFLGQSQETQY
>-|TRBJ2-2|TRBV6-5
ASSHRGEIAGELF
>-|TRBJ2-5|TRBV30
AWSVWGGASKETQY
>-|TRBJ2-1|TRBV7-9
ASSLSGRALDSYNEQF
>-|TRBJ1-2|TRBV2
ASMSDYGYT
>-|TRBJ2-3|TRBV19
ASSIYRLDRTDTQY
>-|TRBJ2-7|TRBV27
ASSLGGRVAYEQY